A single sample gave rise to the 27 T cell receptor beta chains below, sequenced in a study of blood T cell repertoires in COVID-19. Clones were sequenced by immunoSEQ multiplex PCR, and TCRdb holds only the in-frame ones, with some missing. The sample holds some 290,000 clones; roughly nine tenths are singletons and the top ten take roughly 2.2%. Material: peripheral blood. The receptors here all came from a woman in her forties or fifties who had recovered from COVID-19.

This sequence joins TRBV6-5 and TRBJ1-6; 9 bases are a match to TRBD1. Germline CDR1 is MNHEY and CDR2 is SVGAGI. CDR3 length equals 15 residues. V lost 0 bases to trimming and J lost 6 bases; unmatched junction nucleotides: 0. CDR3: CASSYSTGGNSPLHF. CDR3 nucleotides: TGTGCCAGCAGTTACTCGACAGGGGGTAATTCACCCCTCCACTTT.

The V call is TRBV30, the J call TRBJ1-2; D remains unclear. Germline V gene lookup returns CDR1 GTSNPN and CDR2 SVGIG (reference sequence). The ends were cut back, 3 bases at V and 6 bases at J, with 14 bases in the middle. The CDR3 length is 13 residues. The CDR3 is CAWSSKRGDGYTF. The CDR3 nucleotides read TGTGCCTGGAGCTCCAAGCGAGGTGATGGCTACACCTTC.

The chain carries TRBV5-1 and TRBJ1-1; the D gene is possibly TRBD1 (5 bases). The germline V and J ends were trimmed by 0 bases and 5 bases, with 23 bases remaining between them. The CDR3 contains 18 residues. Per germline, CDR1 SGHRS and CDR2 YFSETQ. CDR3 in DNA: TGCGCCAGCAGCTTGGCCCTAAGGGGCGGCATGGGTGGAACTGAAGCTTTCTTT. It yields the protein CASSLALRGGMGGTEAFF.

V gene TRBV18 combines with J gene TRBJ2-1; D is unclear. This CDR3 region has 16 residues. CDR1 KGHSH and CDR2 LQKENI come from the germline V gene. V was cut by 6 bases and J by 2 bases, with 17 bases left in between. CDR3 residues: CASSTDEAVTYNEQFF. The CDR3, as DNA: TGTGCCAGCTCGACCGATGAGGCAGTGACCTACAATGAGCAGTTCTTC.

The rearrangement uses TRBV27 and TRBJ1-2; D gene unclear. Germline V gives CDR1 MNHEY, CDR2 SMNVEV (reference sequence). The CDR3 spans 13 residues. The germline V and J ends were trimmed by 5 bases and 4 bases, with 11 bases remaining between them. The CDR3 sequence: CASSVTAFYGYTF. The CDR3 bases are TGTGCCAGCAGTGTCACAGCATTCTATGGCTACACCTTC.

This CDR3 reads CASVGGDYGYTF. In nucleotides, the CDR3 is TGTGCCAGCGTCGGGGGGGACTATGGCTACACCTTC. The rearrangement links TRBV5-6 to TRBJ1-2; maybe TRBD1 (5 bases). This CDR3 has 12 amino acids. With 7 bases removed from V and 3 bases from J, the gap between germline ends came to 10 bases. The germline V gene encodes CDR1 SGHDT and CDR2 YYEEEE. The full variable domain, rest sourced from reference TRBV5-6 and TRBJ1-2, is DAGVTQSPTHLIKTRGQQVTLRCSPKSGHDTVSWYQQALGQGPQFIFQYYEEEERQRGNFPDRFSGHQFPNYSSELNVNALLLGDSALYLCASVGGDYGYTFGSGTRLTVV.

This clone occurred once. The genes are TRBV4-2 and TRBJ2-5; tentatively, D is TRBD1 (7 bases). Germline V gene lookup returns CDR1 LGHNA and CDR2 YNFKEQ. With 5 bases removed from V and 1 base from J, the gap between germline ends came to 11 bases. This CDR3 is 14 amino acids long. CDR3 region: CASSTRDSQETQYF. CDR3 nucleotide sequence: TGTGCCAGCAGCACGCGGGACAGCCAAGAGACCCAGTACTTC.

V usage is TRBV28 and J usage is TRBJ2-5, with 7 bases lining up with TRBD1. Germline V gene data show CDR1 as MDHEN and CDR2 as SYDVKM. V was pared by 7 bases and J by 1 base, with 6 bases of the junction left unmatched. This CDR3 has 14 amino acids. DNA of the CDR3: TGTGCCAGCACCCCGGACAGGCTCCAAGAGACCCAGTACTTC. Translation: CASTPDRLQETQYF.

The genes are TRBV5-1 and TRBJ2-7; D is perhaps TRBD1 (8 bases). V was shortened by 1 base and J by 1 base, with 12 bases between the two germline ends. Germline V CDR1 and CDR2: SGHRS, YFSETQ. The CDR3 contains 15 residues. DNA of the CDR3: TGCGCCAGCAGCTTGTACAGGGGGGGTTCCTACGAGCAGTACTTC. Its protein is CASSLYRGGSYEQYF.

This clone has more than one count but fewer than ten. V gene TRBV7-3 combines with J gene TRBJ2-2; a possible D gene is TRBD2 (5 bases). V lost 5 bases and J lost 3, with 16 bases in between. CDR3 length equals 16 residues. Germline loops: CDR1 SGHTA, CDR2 FQGTGA. The CDR3 DNA reads TGTGCCAGCAGCCCCCGAGGAGACTATCACACCGGGGAGCTGTTTTTT. Encoded protein: CASSPRGDYHTGELFF.

The V and J genes are TRBV6-6 and TRBJ1-3; TRBD1 matches at 7 bases. Germline-derived CDR1 and CDR2 are MNHNY and SVGAGI (reference sequence). V lost 1 base, J lost 2 bases, and 5 bases stayed unmatched. The CDR3 is made up of 16 amino acids. This CDR3 is CASSYLRDRAGNTIYF. As DNA, the CDR3 is TGTGCCAGCAGTTACTTGAGAGACAGGGCTGGAAACACCATATATTTT.

A single count supports this clone. One end of the junction is discordant with germline, which a read error may explain. This rearrangement joins TRBV2 to TRBJ1-4; maybe TRBD1 (6 bases). This CDR3 contains 14 residues. CDR1 is SNHLY, CDR2 FYNNEI, per germline. CDR3 coding DNA: TGTGCCAGCTGTGAGGACAGATTTAATGAAAAACTGTTTTTT. Translating it yields CASCEDRFNEKLFF.

The V gene is TRBV12-3 or TRBV12-4, the J gene TRBJ1-1, with a tentative D call TRBD1 (5 bases). The ends were cut back, 0 bases at V and 6 bases at J, with 5 bases in the middle. The CDR3 has 12 residues. DNA of the CDR3: TGTGCCAGCAGTTTAGCAGGGGCTGAAGCTTTCTTT. Translated, it gives CASSLAGAEAFF.

In its sample, this clone was seen a few times. The chain recombines TRBV30 with TRBJ1-1, with a tentative D call TRBD1 (5 bases). The CDR3 is 11 residues long. The V gene lost 3 bases and the J gene lost 5 bases, with 7 bases spanning the gap. Looked up from germline, CDR1 is GTSNPN and CDR2 is SVGIG (reference sequence). The DNA for the CDR3 is TGTGCCTGGAGGGGGCTAACTGAAGCTTTCTTT. Its protein is CAWRGLTEAFF. Variable domain in full (rest from reference TRBV30 and TRBJ1-1): SQTIHQWPATLVQPVGSPLSLECTVEGTSNPNLYWYRQAAGRGLQLLFYSVGIGQISSEVPQNLSASRPQDRQFILSSKKLLLSDSGFYLCAWRGLTEAFFGQGTRLTVV.

The chain links TRBV28 to TRBJ1-1, with D perhaps matching TRBD1 (5 bases). Germline lookup yields CDR1 MDHEN and CDR2 SYDVKM. The V end was cut by 2 bases, the J end by 1 base, with 14 bases between. The CDR3 has 16 residues. CDR3 loop: CASSLGGGVGNTEAFF. The CDR3 DNA is TGTGCCAGCAGTTTAGGGGGAGGTGTGGGGAACACTGAAGCTTTCTTT.

This clone was detected once. This sequence joins TRBV25-1 and TRBJ2-5; a weak D match, TRBD2 (6 bases). The CDR3 is 11 residues long. The germline V gene has CDR1 MGHDK and CDR2 SYGVNS. Between the trimmed V and J ends, which lost 8 bases and 8 bases, there was a span of 12 bases. CDR3 sequence (DNA): TGTGCCAGCCGGCGGGGAGGAACCCAGTACTTC. Protein: CASRRGGTQYF.

The chain recombines TRBV7-2 with TRBJ2-5; TRBD2 matches 8 bases. The germline V gene encodes CDR1 SGHTA and CDR2 FQGNSA. This CDR3 has 16 amino acids. The V gene end was trimmed by 4 bases and the J gene end by 5 bases; junction bases not matched to a gene: 12. CDR3: CASSSPQGGGWETQYF. The DNA for the CDR3 is TGTGCCAGCAGCTCCCCACAAGGCGGGGGGTGGGAGACCCAGTACTTC.

As DNA, the CDR3 is TGTGCCTCAAAATCGGGGTCCTACGAGCAGTACTTC. This sequence encodes CASKSGSYEQYF. J is TRBJ2-7 and V is TRBV30, with D possibly being TRBD2 (5 bases). Germline CDR1 GTSNPN, CDR2 SVGIG (reference sequence). V gave up 7 bases and J gave up 1 base, with 11 bases separating them. There are 12 residues in the CDR3.

The DNA for the CDR3 is TGTGCCAGCTCTCGACTGGACAGGTCCGCTTATCCCTATGGCTACACCTTC. This translates into CASSRLDRSAYPYGYTF. The rearrangement uses TRBV18 and TRBJ1-2, with TRBD1 identical over 7 bases. V shed 6 bases, J shed 4 bases, and the junction held 17 bases outside the gene matches. The CDR3 is 17 amino acids. Germline CDR1 and CDR2: KGHSH and LQKENI.

V usage is TRBV5-4 and J usage is TRBJ2-5, with TRBD1 matching over 9 bases. Trimming took 3 bases from V and 5 from J; bases not matched to a gene: 2. CDR1 and CDR2 from the germline V gene are SGHNT and YYREEE (reference sequence). The CDR3 contains 13 residues. The CDR3 is CASSSGTGETQYF. The CDR3 DNA follows: TGTGCCAGCAGCTCCGGGACAGGGGAGACCCAGTACTTC.

V gene TRBV29-1 combines with J gene TRBJ1-5, with TRBD1 identical over 7 bases. The CDR3 is made up of 12 amino acids. The ends lost 6 bases at V and 5 bases at J; junction bases unmatched: 4. Germline CDR1 and CDR2: SQVTM and ANQGSEA. The CDR3 nucleotides are TGCAGCGTGCGACAGGGAGATCAGCCCCAGCATTTT. This codes for CSVRQGDQPQHF.

The chain couples TRBV27 to TRBJ2-5; 12 bases are shared with TRBD2. V gave up 3 bases and J gave up 4 bases; unmatched junction bases: 6. This CDR3 spans 16 amino acids. Germline loops: CDR1 MNHEY, CDR2 SMNVEV (reference sequence). CDR3 in DNA: TGTGCCAGCAGTTTGGGCCTAGCGGGGGGGCGAGAGACCCAGTACTTC. This sequence encodes CASSLGLAGGRETQYF.

The chain carries TRBV6-5 and TRBJ2-7, with TRBD1 matching over 8 bases. The CDR3 loop spans 16 amino acids. The germline V gene encodes CDR1 MNHEY and CDR2 SVGAGI. Germline trimming cut 4 bases from V and 1 base from J; bases unmatched to any gene: 9. The CDR3: CASSLRTGPYSYEQYF. Written as DNA, the CDR3 is TGTGCCAGCAGTTTGAGGACAGGGCCATATTCCTACGAGCAGTACTTC.

The V and J genes are TRBV5-1 and TRBJ1-1; possibly TRBD1 for D (5 bases). V lost 4 bases to trimming and J lost 4 bases, with 14 bases between them. CDR3 length equals 14 residues. Germline V lookup: CDR1 SGHRS, CDR2 YFSETQ. CDR3 amino acids: CASSRKGPSTEAFF. CDR3 in DNA: TGCGCCAGCAGCCGAAAGGGGCCTTCCACTGAAGCTTTCTTT.

The V and J genes are TRBV6-2 or TRBV6-3 and TRBJ1-5; D is uncertain. The CDR3 is made up of 17 amino acids. V was shortened by 1 base and J by 2 bases, with 15 bases between the two germline ends. Germline CDR1 is MNHEY and CDR2 is SVGEGT. The CDR3 reads CASSYFGRREGNQPQHF. Here the CDR3 DNA reads TGTGCCAGCAGTTACTTCGGGCGTCGGGAGGGCAATCAGCCCCAGCATTTT.

The CDR3: CASTELSGRYGEQFF. CDR3 sequence (DNA): TGTGCCAGTACCGAACTTAGCGGGAGATATGGTGAGCAGTTCTTC. This sequence joins TRBV19 and TRBJ2-1; TRBD2 matches 9 bases. V was clipped by 7 bases and J by 9 bases; unmatched bases: 13. CDR3 length: 15 amino acids. Germline V CDR1 and CDR2: LNHDA, SQIVND (reference sequence).

This clone occurred a few times. The V gene is TRBV28, the J gene TRBJ2-2, with TRBD1 matching 9 bases. CDR1 is MDHEN and CDR2 is SYDVKM in the germline V gene. The CDR3 spans 15 residues. V gave up 4 bases and J gave up 7 bases; unmatched junction bases: 7. CDR3 bases: TGTGCCAGCAGTTCCCCGGGACAGGGAGTCGGGGAGCTGTTTTTT. This sequence encodes CASSSPGQGVGELFF.